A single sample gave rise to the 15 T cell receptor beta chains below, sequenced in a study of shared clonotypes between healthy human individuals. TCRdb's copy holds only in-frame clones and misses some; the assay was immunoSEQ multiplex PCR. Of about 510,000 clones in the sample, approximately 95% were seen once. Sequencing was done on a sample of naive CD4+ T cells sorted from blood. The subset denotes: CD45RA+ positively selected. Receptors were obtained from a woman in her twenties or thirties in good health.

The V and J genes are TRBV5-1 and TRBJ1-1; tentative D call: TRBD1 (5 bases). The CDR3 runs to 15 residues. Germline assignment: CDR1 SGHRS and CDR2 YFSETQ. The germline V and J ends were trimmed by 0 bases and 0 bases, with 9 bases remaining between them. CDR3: CASSLAAGVNTEAFF. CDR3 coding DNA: TGCGCCAGCAGCTTGGCCGCGGGGGTGAACACTGAAGCTTTCTTT.

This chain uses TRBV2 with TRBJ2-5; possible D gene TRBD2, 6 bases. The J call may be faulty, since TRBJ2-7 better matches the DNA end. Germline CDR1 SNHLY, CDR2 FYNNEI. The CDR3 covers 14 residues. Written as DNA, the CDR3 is TGTGCCAGCAGGGGGACTCTACTTGGGTACGAGCAGTACTTC. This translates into CASRGTLLGYEQYF.

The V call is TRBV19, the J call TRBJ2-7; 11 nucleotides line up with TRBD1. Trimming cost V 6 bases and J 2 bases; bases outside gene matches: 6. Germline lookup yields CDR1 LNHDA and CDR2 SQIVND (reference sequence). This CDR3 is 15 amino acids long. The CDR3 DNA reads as TGTGCCAGTAGCCGCGGGACAGGGGGAACCTACGAGCAGTACTTC. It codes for CASSRGTGGTYEQYF. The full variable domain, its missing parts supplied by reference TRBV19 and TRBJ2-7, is DGGITQSPKYLFRKEGQNVTLSCEQNLNHDAMYWYRQDPGQGLRLIYYSQIVNDFQKGDIAEGYSVSREKKESFPLTVTSAQKNPTAFYLCASSRGTGGTYEQYFGPGTRLTVT.

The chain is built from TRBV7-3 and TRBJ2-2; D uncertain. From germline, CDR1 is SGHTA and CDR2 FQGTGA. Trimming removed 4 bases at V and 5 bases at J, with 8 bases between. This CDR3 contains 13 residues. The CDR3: CASSSGRTGELFF. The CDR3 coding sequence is TGTGCCAGCAGCTCCGGCAGGACCGGGGAGCTGTTTTTT. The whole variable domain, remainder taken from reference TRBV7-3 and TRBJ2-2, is GAGVSQTPSNKVTEKGKYVELRCDPISGHTALYWYRQSLGQGPEFLIYFQGTGAADDSGLPNDRFFAVRPEGSVSTLKIQRTERGDSAVYLCASSSGRTGELFFGEGSRLTVL.

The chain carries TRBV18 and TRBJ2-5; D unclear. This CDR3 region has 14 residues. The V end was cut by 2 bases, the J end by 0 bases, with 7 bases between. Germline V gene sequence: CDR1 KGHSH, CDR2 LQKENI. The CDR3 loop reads CASSPNANQETQYF. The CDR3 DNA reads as TGTGCCAGCTCACCAAACGCTAACCAAGAGACCCAGTACTTC. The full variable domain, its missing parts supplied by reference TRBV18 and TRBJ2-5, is NAGVMQNPRHLVRRRGQEARLRCSPMKGHSHVYWYRQLPEEGLKFMVYLQKENIIDESGMPKERFSAEFPKEGPSILRIQQVVRGDSAAYFCASSPNANQETQYFGPGTRLLVL.

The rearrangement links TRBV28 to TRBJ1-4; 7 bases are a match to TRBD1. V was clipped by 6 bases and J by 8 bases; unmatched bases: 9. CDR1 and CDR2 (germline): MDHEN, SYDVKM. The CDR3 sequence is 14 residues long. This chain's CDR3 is CASRPTGSGEKLFF. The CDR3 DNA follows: TGTGCCAGCAGGCCGACAGGGAGTGGCGAAAAACTGTTTTTT.

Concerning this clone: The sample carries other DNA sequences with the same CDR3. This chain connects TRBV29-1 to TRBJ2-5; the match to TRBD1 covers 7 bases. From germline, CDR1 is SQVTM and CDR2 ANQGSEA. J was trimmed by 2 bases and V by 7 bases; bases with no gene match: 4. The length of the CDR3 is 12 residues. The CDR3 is CSAGTVQETQYF. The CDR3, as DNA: TGCAGCGCTGGGACAGTACAAGAGACCCAGTACTTC.

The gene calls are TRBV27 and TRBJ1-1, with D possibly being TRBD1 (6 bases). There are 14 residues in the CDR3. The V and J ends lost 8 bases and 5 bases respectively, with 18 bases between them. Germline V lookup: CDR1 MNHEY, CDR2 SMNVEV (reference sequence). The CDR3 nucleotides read TGTGCCAGCTCCCCCGGGGGGCGAGGAACTGAAGCTTTCTTT. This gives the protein CASSPGGRGTEAFF.

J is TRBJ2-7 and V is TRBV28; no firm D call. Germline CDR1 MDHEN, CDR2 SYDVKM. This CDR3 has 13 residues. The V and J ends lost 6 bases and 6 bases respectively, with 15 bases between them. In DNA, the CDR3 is TGTGCCAGCAGCCTGTCGTCACCGAGCGAGCAGTACTTC. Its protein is CASSLSSPSEQYF. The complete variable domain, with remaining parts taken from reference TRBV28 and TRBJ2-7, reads DVKVTQSSRYLVKRTGEKVFLECVQDMDHENMFWYRQDPGLGLRLIYFSYDVKMKEKGDIPEGYSVSREKKERFSLILESASTNQTSMYLCASSLSSPSEQYFGPGTRLTVT.

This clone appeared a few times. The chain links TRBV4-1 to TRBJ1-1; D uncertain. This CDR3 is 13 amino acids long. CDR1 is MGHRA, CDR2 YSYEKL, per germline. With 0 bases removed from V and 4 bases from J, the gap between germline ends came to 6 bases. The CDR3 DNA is TGCGCCAGCAGCCAAGAAATCCCCACTGAAGCTTTCTTT. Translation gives CASSQEIPTEAFF.

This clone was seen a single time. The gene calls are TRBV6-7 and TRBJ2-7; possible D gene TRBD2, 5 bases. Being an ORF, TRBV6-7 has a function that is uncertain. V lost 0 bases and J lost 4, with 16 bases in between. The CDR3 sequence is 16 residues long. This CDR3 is CASSYSFCAGRYEQYF. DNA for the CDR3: TGTGCCAGCAGTTACTCGTTCTGTGCGGGTCGGTACGAGCAGTACTTC.

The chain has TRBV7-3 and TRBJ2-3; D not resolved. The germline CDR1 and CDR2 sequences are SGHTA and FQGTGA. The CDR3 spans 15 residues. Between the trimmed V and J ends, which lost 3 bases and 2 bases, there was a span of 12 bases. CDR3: CASSFGPLATDTQYF. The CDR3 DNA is TGTGCCAGCAGCTTCGGGCCCCTCGCCACAGATACGCAGTATTTT.

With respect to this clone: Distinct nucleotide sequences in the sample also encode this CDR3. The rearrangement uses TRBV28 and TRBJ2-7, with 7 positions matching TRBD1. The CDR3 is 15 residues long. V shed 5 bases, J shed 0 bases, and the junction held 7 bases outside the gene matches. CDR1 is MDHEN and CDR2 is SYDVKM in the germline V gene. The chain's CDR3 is CASSPGTASSYEQYF. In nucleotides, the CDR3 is TGTGCCAGCAGTCCGGGGACAGCTAGCTCCTACGAGCAGTACTTC.

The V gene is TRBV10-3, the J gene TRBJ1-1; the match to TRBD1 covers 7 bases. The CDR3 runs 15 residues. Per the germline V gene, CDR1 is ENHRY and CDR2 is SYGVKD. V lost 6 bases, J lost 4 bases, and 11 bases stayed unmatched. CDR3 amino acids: CAIRKQTGDGTEAFF. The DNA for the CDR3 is TGTGCCATCAGGAAGCAAACAGGGGATGGCACTGAAGCTTTCTTT.

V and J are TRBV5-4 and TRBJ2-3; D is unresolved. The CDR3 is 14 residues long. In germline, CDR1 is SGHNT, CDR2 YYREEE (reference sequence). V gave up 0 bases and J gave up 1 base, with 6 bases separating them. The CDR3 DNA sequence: TGTGCCAGCAGCTTGGTCGCAGGCACAGATACGCAGTATTTT. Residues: CASSLVAGTDTQYF.